This T cell receptor beta chain was observed in a study of blood T cell repertoires in COVID-19. Study details: Acute-phase and convalescent COVID-19 samples originated in the United States, Italy and Spain. Sources were T cells, B-cell-depleted T cells, or PBMCs; the material itself was cDNA or gDNA.

Authors' data handling: Cell counts per sample came from amplifying reference gene primers. The method was immunoSEQ multiplex PCR; TCRdb's version includes in-frame clones alone and lacks a portion of them. V, J and clone size are those of that table, while D and trimming were read from the DNA. Of roughly 180,000 clones detected, roughly 84% appear once; the ten largest clones hold around 6.9%. The trim removed 5 bases at V and 2 bases at J, leaving 3 bases unmatched. This CDR3 spans 14 amino acids. Per the germline V gene, CDR1 is SEHNR and CDR2 is FQNEAQ (reference sequence). The receptor was isolated from a man older than 75 with COVID-19, enrolled during active disease. Specimen: peripheral blood. The chain combines TRBV7-9 with TRBJ1-5, with 7 bases identical to TRBD1. The CDR3 DNA reads as TGTGCCAGCAGCCCCGACAGGGGCAATCAGCCCCAGCATTTT. This sequence encodes CASSPDRGNQPQHF. Filled out from reference TRBV7-9 and TRBJ1-5, the complete variable domain reads DTGVSQNPRHKITKRGQNVTFRCDPISEHNRLYWYRQTLGQGPEFLTYFQNEAQLEKSRLLSDRFSAERPKGSFSTLEIQRTEQGDSAMYLCASSPDRGNQPQHFGDGTRLSIL.